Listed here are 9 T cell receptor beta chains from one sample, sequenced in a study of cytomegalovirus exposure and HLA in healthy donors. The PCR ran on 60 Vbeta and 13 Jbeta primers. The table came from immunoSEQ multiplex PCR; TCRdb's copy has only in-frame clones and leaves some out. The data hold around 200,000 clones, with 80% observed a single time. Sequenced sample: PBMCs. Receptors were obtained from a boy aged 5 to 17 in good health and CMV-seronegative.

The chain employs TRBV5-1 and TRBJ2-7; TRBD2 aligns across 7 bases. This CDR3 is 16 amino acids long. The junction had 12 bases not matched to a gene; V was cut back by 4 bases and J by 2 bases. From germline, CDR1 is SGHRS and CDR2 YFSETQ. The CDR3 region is CASSPLAREFAYEQYF. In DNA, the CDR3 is TGCGCCAGCAGCCCGCTCGCGCGGGAGTTTGCCTACGAGCAGTACTTC.

This chain's CDR3 is CASSPTSSSATNEKLFF. CDR3 nucleotide sequence: TGTGCCAGCTCACCAACCTCCTCGTCAGCAACTAATGAAAAACTGTTTTTT. The V and J genes are TRBV18 and TRBJ1-4; D gene ambiguous. This CDR3 has 17 residues. V lost 2 bases to trimming and J lost 0 bases, with 13 bases between them. CDR1 KGHSH and CDR2 LQKENI come from the germline V gene.

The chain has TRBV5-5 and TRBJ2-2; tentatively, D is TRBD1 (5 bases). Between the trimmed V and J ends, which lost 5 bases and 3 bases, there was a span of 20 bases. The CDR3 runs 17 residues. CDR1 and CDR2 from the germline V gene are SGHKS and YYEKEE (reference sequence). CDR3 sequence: CASSFRPGILDTGELFF. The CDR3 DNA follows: TGTGCCAGCAGTTTTAGGCCAGGGATTTTGGACACCGGGGAGCTGTTTTTT.

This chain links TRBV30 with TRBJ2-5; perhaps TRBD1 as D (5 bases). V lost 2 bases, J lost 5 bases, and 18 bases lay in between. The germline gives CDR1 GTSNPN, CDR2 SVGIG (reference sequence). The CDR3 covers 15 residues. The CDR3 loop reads CAWSWGSYTEETQYF. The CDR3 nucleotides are TGTGCCTGGAGTTGGGGCTCCTACACAGAGGAGACCCAGTACTTC. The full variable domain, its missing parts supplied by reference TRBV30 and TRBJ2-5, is SQTIHQWPATLVQPVGSPLSLECTVEGTSNPNLYWYRQAAGRGLQLLFYSVGIGQISSEVPQNLSASRPQDRQFILSSKKLLLSDSGFYLCAWSWGSYTEETQYFGPGTRLLVL.

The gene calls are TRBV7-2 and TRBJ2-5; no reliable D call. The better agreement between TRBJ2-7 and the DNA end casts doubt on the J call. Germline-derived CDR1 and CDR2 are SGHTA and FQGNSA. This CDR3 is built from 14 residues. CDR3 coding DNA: TGTGCCAGCAGCCGCCGGTACGGAGCCTACGAGCAGTACTTC. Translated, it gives CASSRRYGAYEQYF.

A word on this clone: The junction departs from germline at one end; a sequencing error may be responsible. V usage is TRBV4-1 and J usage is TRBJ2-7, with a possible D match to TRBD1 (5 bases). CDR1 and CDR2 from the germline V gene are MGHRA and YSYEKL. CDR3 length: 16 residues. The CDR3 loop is CASSQEWSSRRQGTNF. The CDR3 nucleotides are TGCGCCAGCAGCCAAGAATGGTCCTCCCGCCGGCAGGGCACAAACTTC.

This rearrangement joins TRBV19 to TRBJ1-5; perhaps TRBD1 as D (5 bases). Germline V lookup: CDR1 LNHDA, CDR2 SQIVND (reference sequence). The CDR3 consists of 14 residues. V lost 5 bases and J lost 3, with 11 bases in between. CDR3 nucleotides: TGTGCCAGTAGTCCCGACAGAATCAATCAGCCCCAGCATTTT. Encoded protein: CASSPDRINQPQHF.

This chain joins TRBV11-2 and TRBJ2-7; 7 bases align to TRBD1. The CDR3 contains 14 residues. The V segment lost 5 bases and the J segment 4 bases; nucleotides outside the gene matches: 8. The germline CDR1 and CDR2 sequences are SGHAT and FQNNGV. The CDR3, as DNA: TGTGCCAGCAGCGTAAGACAGGGACCGTACGAGCAGTACTTC. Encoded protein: CASSVRQGPYEQYF.

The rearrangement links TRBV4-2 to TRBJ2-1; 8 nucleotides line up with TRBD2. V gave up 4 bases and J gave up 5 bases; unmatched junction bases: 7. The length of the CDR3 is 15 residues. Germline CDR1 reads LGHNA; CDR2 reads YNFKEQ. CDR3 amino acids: CASSPTGLADNEQFF. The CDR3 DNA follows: TGTGCCAGCAGCCCAACCGGACTAGCCGACAATGAGCAGTTCTTC.